The clone carrying this T cell receptor beta chain was recorded a few times. TCR beta VDJ combinations and CDR3 sequences were profiled from genomic DNA. MiXCR, applied by TCRdb to the reads, yields one record per CDR3 protein. Among 300,000 or so distinct CDR3 sequences listed, approximately 57% were seen once. Sequencing was done on patients that had shown CD8+CD57+ cell expansion by flow cytometry. The data originate from a study of CD8+CD57+ T cells in acquired aplastic anemia. The origin of this receptor is a human donor with aplastic anemia. Specimen: sorted CD4+, CD8+, or CD8+CD57+ T cells (not recorded which) from PBMCs.

CDR3 in amino acids: CASSSDPGLAGETQYF. DNA for the CDR3: TGTGCCAGCAGTTCTGACCCGGGACTAGCAGGAGAGACCCAGTACTTC. J is TRBJ2-5 and V is TRBV7-9, with 9 bases lining up with TRBD2. This CDR3 contains 16 residues. The germline V gene encodes CDR1 SEHNR and CDR2 FQNEAQ (reference sequence). After removal of 6 bases from V and 4 bases from J, the junction contained 12 bases not matched to a gene.